A selection of T cell receptor beta chains follows, all from one sample in a study of shared clonotypes between healthy human individuals. Profiling relied on immunoSEQ multiplex PCR, and the TCRdb table lists in-frame clones only, not all of them. The top ten hold about 1.5% of the sample, which has about 1 million clones, about 77% seen once. Sample: memory CD4+ T cells sorted from blood. These receptors all come from a man younger than 30 in good health. Both conserved end residues are part of each CDR3. Fields, in order: J gene, D gene, V gene, clone size, CDR3 protein, CDR3 DNA. The D gene is left open where the match is weak. Where a row states a size, it is once, few, many or the class of an expanded clone; other rows omit it.

TRBJ2-6 . TRBV2 . CASSPTYSGANVLTF TGTGCCAGCAGTCCTACTTACTCTGGGGCCAACGTCCTGACTTTC
TRBJ2-5 . TRBV7-2 . CASRPRSQETQYF TGTGCCAGCAGGCCTAGATCGCAAGAGACCCAGTACTTC
TRBJ2-3 TRBD2 TRBV6-1 . CASSVLAGPTDTQYF TGTGCCAGCAGTGTCCTAGCGGGACCCACAGATACGCAGTATTTT
TRBJ1-6 . TRBV5-4 once CASSLGADYNSPLHF TGTGCCAGCAGCTTGGGGGCAGACTATAATTCACCCCTCCACTTT
TRBJ2-7 . TRBV21-1 . CASSKPTGGPITYEQYF TGTGCCAGCAGCAAACCGACGGGAGGGCCTATTACCTACGAGCAGTACTTC
TRBJ1-3 TRBD1 TRBV18 . CASSLDRAGNTIYF TGTGCCAGCTCACTCGACAGGGCTGGAAACACCATATATTTT
TRBJ1-2 TRBD1 TRBV18 . CASSPTTGGPYGYTF TGTGCCAGCTCACCAACTACAGGGGGCCCTTATGGCTACACCTTC
TRBJ2-6 . TRBV30 once CAWSWNSGANVLTF TGTGCCTGGAGTTGGAACTCTGGGGCCAACGTCCTGACTTTC
TRBJ1-5 . TRBV19 . CASRSNGNQPQHF TGTGCCAGTAGGTCCAACGGGAATCAGCCCCAGCATTTT
TRBJ2-5 . TRBV12-1 . CASSNHRDRGETQYF TGTGCCAGCAGCAATCACCGGGACAGGGGAGAGACCCAGTACTTC
TRBJ2-3 . TRBV6-5 . CASRGTRGADTQYF TGTGCCAGCAGAGGGACCAGGGGCGCAGATACGCAGTATTTT
TRBJ1-2 . TRBV7-2 . CASNSVWGSGGYTF TGTGCCAGCAACTCAGTATGGGGTTCAGGAGGCTACACCTTC
TRBJ2-7 TRBD1 TRBV7-9 . CASSDRPGDRVYEQYF TGTGCCAGCAGCGATCGACCCGGGGACAGGGTCTACGAGCAGTACTTC
TRBJ2-2 TRBD1 TRBV11-2 once CASSLESISQGASGELFF TGTGCCAGCAGCTTAGAATCTATTAGTCAGGGGGCATCCGGGGAGCTGTTTTTT
TRBJ1-5 . TRBV5-8 . CASSLGSGSNQPQHF TGTGCCAGCAGCCTAGGTTCCGGCTCAAATCAGCCCCAGCATTTT
TRBJ2-7 TRBD1 TRBV9 . CASSEGQGVAYEQYF TGTGCCAGCAGCGAAGGACAGGGGGTCGCCTACGAGCAGTACTTC
TRBJ2-3 TRBD2 TRBV5-1 few CASSLGPRAGDTDTQYF TGCGCCAGCAGCTTGGGACCCCGTGCGGGGGACACAGATACGCAGTATTTT
TRBJ2-7 TRBD1 TRBV6-1 . CASSETGSGEQYF TGTGCCAGCAGTGAGACAGGGTCGGGCGAGCAGTACTTC
TRBJ2-7 TRBD1 TRBV28 . CASSSPPTGAYEQYF TGTGCCAGCAGTTCACCCCCGACAGGGGCCTACGAGCAGTACTTC
TRBJ1-2 . TRBV5-1 . CASSLVTGNYGYTF TGCGCCAGCAGCTTGGTGACCGGCAACTATGGCTACACCTTC
TRBJ2-1 . TRBV27 . CASSLSKYGTPEQFF TGTGCCAGCAGTTTATCGAAATACGGGACTCCGGAGCAGTTCTTC
TRBJ1-3 . TRBV28 . CASTPPGLGWGNTIYF TGTGCCAGCACTCCCCCGGGACTCGGCTGGGGAAACACCATATATTTT
TRBJ2-3 . TRBV7-2 . CASSLGQKYTDTQYF TGTGCCAGCAGCTTAGGACAGAAATACACAGATACGCAGTATTTT
TRBJ2-5 . TRBV5-4 . CATGWGASQETQYF TGTGCCACCGGATGGGGGGCGAGCCAAGAGACCCAGTACTTC
TRBJ2-1 . TRBV29-1 . CSVVALGSSGQFF TGCAGCGTTGTCGCCCTGGGGTCAAGCGGGCAGTTCTTC
TRBJ2-3 . TRBV11-2 . CASTLGPRGVSTDTQYF TGTGCCAGCACATTGGGGCCGAGGGGAGTCAGCACAGATACGCAGTATTTT
TRBJ2-5 . TRBV29-1 few CSVKKTRGETQYF TGCAGCGTGAAAAAAACTAGAGGGGAGACCCAGTACTTC
TRBJ2-1 . TRBV5-7 . CASSSTREQFF TGTGCCAGCAGCTCTACACGCGAGCAGTTCTTC
TRBJ2-3 . TRBV5-1 . CASSLYDRDSNTQYF TGCGCCAGCAGCTTGTACGACAGGGACTCCAATACGCAGTATTTT
TRBJ1-1 . TRBV27 . CASSPPRGGNTEAFF TGTGCCAGCAGCCCCCCCCGCGGGGGGAACACTGAAGCTTTCTTT
TRBJ2-3 TRBD2 TRBV4-3 . CASSPTSGSTDTQYF TGCGCCAGCAGCCCGACTAGCGGGAGTACAGATACGCAGTATTTT
TRBJ2-2 . TRBV6-1 once CASSVGAYTGELFF TGTGCCAGCAGTGTAGGGGCCTACACCGGGGAGCTGTTTTTT
TRBJ2-2 . TRBV27 . CASSLLGPGTGELFF TGTGCCAGCAGTTTATTAGGGCCCGGGACCGGGGAGCTGTTTTTT
TRBJ2-5 TRBD1 TRBV7-9 . CASSAGGQGSHQETQYF TGTGCCAGCAGCGCGGGGGGACAGGGGTCCCACCAAGAGACCCAGTACTTC
TRBJ2-7 . TRBV30 once CAWSTGPYEQYF TGTGCCTGGAGTACTGGTCCTTACGAGCAGTACTTC
TRBJ2-5 . TRBV6-6 . CASCRQEETQYF TGTGCCAGCTGCCGACAGGAAGAGACCCAGTACTTC
TRBJ1-1 . TRBV5-1 . CASSLQGVWNTEAFF TGCGCCAGCAGCCTTCAGGGTGTCTGGAACACTGAAGCTTTCTTT
TRBJ1-6 TRBD1 TRBV10-2 few CASSESWTGSSYNSPLHF TGCGCCAGCAGTGAGTCTTGGACAGGCAGCTCCTATAATTCACCCCTCCACTTT
TRBJ1-2 . TRBV4-1 . CASSSRLDGYTF TGCGCCAGCAGCTCCAGACTAGATGGCTACACCTTC
TRBJ2-4 TRBD1 TRBV25-1 . CASMKQGEDIQYF TGTGCCAGCATGAAACAGGGGGAGGACATTCAGTACTTC
TRBJ2-7 . TRBV5-5 . CASSLAPPGAGYEQYF TGTGCCAGCAGCTTGGCACCTCCAGGCGCGGGCTACGAGCAGTACTTC
TRBJ2-2 TRBD1 TRBV5-1 few CASSVGQATNTGELFF TGCGCCAGCAGCGTGGGACAGGCGACGAACACCGGGGAGCTGTTTTTT
TRBJ2-1 . TRBV7-9 . CASSPMAGGPTNEQFF TGTGCCAGCAGCCCTATGGCAGGGGGGCCCACCAATGAGCAGTTCTTC
TRBJ2-7 . TRBV6-5 . CASSYSKIAGLEQYF TGTGCCAGCAGTTACTCGAAAATCGCGGGACTCGAGCAGTACTTC
TRBJ2-3 . TRBV11-1 . CASSSGQITQYF TGTGCCAGCAGCTCCGGACAGATAACGCAGTATTTT
TRBJ2-1 . TRBV14 . CASSLLGSYNEQFF TGTGCCAGCAGCCTCCTAGGATCCTACAATGAGCAGTTCTTC